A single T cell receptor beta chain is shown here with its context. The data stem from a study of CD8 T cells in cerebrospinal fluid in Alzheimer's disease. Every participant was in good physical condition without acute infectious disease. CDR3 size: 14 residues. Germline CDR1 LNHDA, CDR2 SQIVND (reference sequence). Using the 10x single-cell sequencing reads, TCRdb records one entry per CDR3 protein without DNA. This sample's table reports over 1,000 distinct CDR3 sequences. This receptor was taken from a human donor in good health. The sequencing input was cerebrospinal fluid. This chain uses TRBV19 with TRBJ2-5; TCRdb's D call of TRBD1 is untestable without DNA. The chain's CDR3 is CASRDERTGETQYF.